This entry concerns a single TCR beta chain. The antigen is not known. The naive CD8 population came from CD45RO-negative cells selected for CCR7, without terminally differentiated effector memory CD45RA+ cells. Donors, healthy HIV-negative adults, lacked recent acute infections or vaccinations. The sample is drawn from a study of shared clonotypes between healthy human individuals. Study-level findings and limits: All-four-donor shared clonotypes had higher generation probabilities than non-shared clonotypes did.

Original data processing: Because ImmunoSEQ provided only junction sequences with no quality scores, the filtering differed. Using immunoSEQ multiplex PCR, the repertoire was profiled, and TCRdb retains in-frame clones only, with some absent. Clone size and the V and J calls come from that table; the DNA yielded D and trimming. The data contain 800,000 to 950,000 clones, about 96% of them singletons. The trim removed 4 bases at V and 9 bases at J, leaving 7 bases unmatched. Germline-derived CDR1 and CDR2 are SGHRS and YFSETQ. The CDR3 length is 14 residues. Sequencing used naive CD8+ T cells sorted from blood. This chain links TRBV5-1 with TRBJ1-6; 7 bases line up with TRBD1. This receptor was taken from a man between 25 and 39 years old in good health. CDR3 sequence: CASSGGQDGSPLHF. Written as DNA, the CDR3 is TGCGCCAGCAGCGGCGGACAGGACGGTTCACCCCTCCACTTT.